One and the same sample provided the 15 T cell receptor beta chains below, sequenced in a study of cytomegalovirus exposure and HLA in healthy donors. The PCR made use of 60 Vbeta and 13 Jbeta primers. The repertoire was sequenced with immunoSEQ multiplex PCR; TCRdb's copy has only in-frame clones and lacks some. This sample carries 160,000 or so clones, 86% of them seen once, and the ten largest clones take approximately 2%. The sample consisted of PBMCs. The receptors stem from a woman under 30 in good health and CMV-seronegative.

The chain has TRBV25-1 and TRBJ1-1; tentative D call: TRBD1 (5 bases). V shed 0 bases and J shed 2 bases, with 16 bases lying between them. Looked up from germline, CDR1 is MGHDK and CDR2 is SYGVNS. This CDR3 contains 17 residues. CDR3: CASSEYERRRGNTEAFF. The CDR3, as DNA: TGTGCCAGCAGTGAATATGAAAGGAGAAGGGGCAACACTGAAGCTTTCTTT.

The chain joins TRBV6-1 to TRBJ2-1; 8 nucleotides agree with TRBD1. The V and J ends lost 3 bases and 8 bases, in that order; junction bases with no gene match: 6. Germline CDR1 MNHNS, CDR2 SASEGT. The CDR3 totals 14 residues. For the CDR3, the DNA is TGTGCCAGCAGTGACGCGGACAGGGAGGATGAGCAGTTCTTC. Its translation is CASSDADREDEQFF.

This chain connects TRBV5-1 to TRBJ2-7, with D possibly matching TRBD2 (5 bases). V lost 3 bases, J lost 1 base, and 8 bases lay in between. Looked up from germline, CDR1 is SGHRS and CDR2 is YFSETQ. The CDR3 is 13 residues long. The chain's CDR3 is CASSSSGSYEQYF. In nucleotides, the CDR3 is TGCGCCAGCAGCTCCAGCGGATCCTACGAGCAGTACTTC.

With respect to this clone: The same CDR3 also results from other DNA sequences found in this sample. The CDR3 DNA sequence: TGTGCCAGCAGCAGGGGGGGCGGGACTACAGATACGCAGTATTTT. This gives the protein CASSRGGGTTDTQYF. The chain joins TRBV7-6 to TRBJ2-3, with D possibly being TRBD2 (7 bases). Germline loops: CDR1 SGHVS, CDR2 FNYEAQ. The V end was cut by 5 bases, the J end by 3 bases, with 15 bases between. The CDR3 length is 15 residues.

V and J are TRBV6-5 and TRBJ2-1; D is unresolved. Trimming pared 5 bases from V and 6 bases from J, leaving 8 bases between. Germline V gene lookup returns CDR1 MNHEY and CDR2 SVGAGI. CDR3 length equals 12 residues. The CDR3 sequence is CASSRTVNEQFF. The DNA for the CDR3 is TGTGCCAGCAGTCGAACAGTCAATGAGCAGTTCTTC.

The chain links TRBV7-2 to TRBJ2-5; TRBD2 matches 8 bases. CDR3 length: 15 amino acids. V lost 2 bases to trimming and J lost 4 bases; unmatched junction nucleotides: 6. From germline, CDR1 is SGHTA and CDR2 FQGNSA. The DNA of the CDR3 is TGTGCCAGCAGCTTAAACGGGAGGGCCTTAGAGACCCAGTACTTC. The encoded protein is CASSLNGRALETQYF. The full variable domain, with the rest looked up from reference TRBV7-2 and TRBJ2-5, is GAGVSQSPSNKVTEKGKDVELRCDPISGHTALYWYRQSLGQGLEFLIYFQGNSAPDKSGLPSDRFSAERTGGSVSTLTIQRTQQEDSAVYLCASSLNGRALETQYFGPGTRLLVL.

The chain combines TRBV5-5 with TRBJ2-7; D possibly corresponds to TRBD2 (7 bases). The CDR3 contains 15 residues. Trimming took 0 bases from V and 6 from J, leaving 16 bases between them. Germline loops: CDR1 SGHKS, CDR2 YYEKEE (reference sequence). CDR3 sequence: CASSLVQQGRGEQYF. The CDR3 DNA reads as TGTGCCAGCAGCTTGGTTCAGCAGGGGAGGGGCGAGCAGTACTTC.

The chain recombines TRBV6-5 with TRBJ2-1; TRBD1 matches at 10 bases. Per the germline V gene, CDR1 is MNHEY and CDR2 is SVGAGI. The CDR3 is 16 amino acids. The V gene end was trimmed by 6 bases and the J gene end by 7 bases; junction bases not matched to a gene: 12. CDR3 in amino acids: CASSYDRDRGGNEQFF. CDR3 DNA: TGTGCCAGCAGCTACGACCGGGACAGGGGTGGGAATGAGCAGTTCTTC.

V gene TRBV25-1 combines with J gene TRBJ2-5; 7 bases align to TRBD1. CDR1 and CDR2 from the germline V gene are MGHDK and SYGVNS. There are 15 residues in the CDR3. The ends lost 4 bases at V and 3 bases at J; junction bases unmatched: 8. CDR3 bases: TGTGCCAGCAGTGGATTCCGGGACAGCAAAGAGACCCAGTACTTC. Its translation: CASSGFRDSKETQYF.

The chain joins TRBV7-2 to TRBJ1-3; D ambiguous. Germline V CDR1 and CDR2: SGHTA, FQGNSA. Deletions cut 5 bases from V and 0 bases from J, with 11 bases between. The CDR3 totals 15 residues. The CDR3 sequence: CASSLAGSSGNTIYF. As DNA, the CDR3 is TGTGCCAGCAGCCTGGCAGGTAGCTCTGGAAACACCATATATTTT.

The J gene is TRBJ2-5, the V gene TRBV18; D is possibly TRBD2 (5 bases). The V end lost 1 base, the J end lost 1 base, and 16 bases lay between the germline ends. The germline V gene encodes CDR1 KGHSH and CDR2 LQKENI. The CDR3 runs 17 residues. The CDR3 region is CASSPRQSAGLQETQYF. In nucleotides, the CDR3 is TGTGCCAGCTCACCACGTCAGTCGGCGGGTCTCCAAGAGACCCAGTACTTC.

This clone was seen a single time. This chain joins TRBV5-1 and TRBJ2-2; 7 bases align to TRBD1. Germline lookup yields CDR1 SGHRS and CDR2 YFSETQ. Trimming took 4 bases from V and 5 from J; bases not matched to a gene: 2. The CDR3 sequence is 13 residues long. The CDR3 protein is CASSVTGTGELFF. CDR3 in DNA: TGCGCCAGCAGCGTGACAGGGACCGGGGAGCTGTTTTTT.

The rearrangement uses TRBV6-1 and TRBJ1-2, with D perhaps TRBD1 (5 bases). The germline V gene has CDR1 MNHNS and CDR2 SASEGT. CDR3 length: 13 amino acids. V was cut by 5 bases and J by 8 bases, with 15 bases left in between. CDR3 amino acids: CASSQGRRGGYTF. The CDR3, as DNA: TGTGCCAGCAGTCAGGGTCGCCGGGGGGGCTACACCTTC.

This chain connects TRBV7-2 to TRBJ2-1, with TRBD2 identical over 8 bases. Trimming at V came to 4 bases and at J to 8 bases, leaving 7 bases not matched to a gene. This CDR3 is built from 14 residues. Germline V gene data show CDR1 as SGHTA and CDR2 as FQGNSA. Here the CDR3 DNA reads TGTGCCAGCAGCTGGGCGGGGGGAGGGTATGAGCAGTTCTTC. It encodes CASSWAGGGYEQFF.

V and J are TRBV10-3 and TRBJ2-5, with 9 bases identical to TRBD1. The CDR3 totals 17 residues. Germline CDR1 reads ENHRY; CDR2 reads SYGVKD. The trim removed 4 bases at V and 5 bases at J, leaving 14 bases unmatched. Here the CDR3 DNA reads TGTGCCATCAGTGGGGGTATCGGGACAGGGATGGGGGAGACCCAGTACTTC. The encoded protein is CAISGGIGTGMGETQYF.